Described below is a single T cell receptor (beta chain) sequence and its context. Its antigen is still unknown. V was pared by 5 bases and J by 11 bases, with 18 bases between. The CDR3 consists of 13 residues. This specimen comes from a study of post-analysis software for immune sequencing data. Unique molecular identifiers were present in the TCR beta cDNA libraries. When about 1 to 11 million T cells were used, they gave about 550,000 cDNA molecules. TCRdb re-derived calls from the PCR reads in MiXCR, one entry per CDR3 protein. The sample includes hundreds of thousands of distinct CDR3 sequences, under 70% of them seen just once. Study results and limitations: There were five TRBV segments more frequent in patients than controls, and TRBV5-6, TRBV5-1 and TRBV20-1 were among them.

The chain has TRBV12-3 or TRBV12-4 and TRBJ1-1; the D is unclear. This sequence was found in a girl aged 5-17 years with multiple sclerosis. Sequencing was done on a sample of blood. The CDR3 here is CASSIPPRYCAFF. The CDR3 nucleotides read TGTGCCAGCAGTATCCCCCCAAGGTACTGTGCTTTCTTT.